Presented here are 2 T cell receptor beta chains from one specimen sequenced in a study of blood T cells in healthy people across ages. PCR was performed a second time for about 6 to 12 cycles using a sample-barcoded 5' primer and a J-beta primer mix. A single record per CDR3 protein comes from TCRdb applying MiXCR to the 5' RACE reads. The table records roughly 1,800,000 distinct CDR3 sequences, about 50% of them present only once. The specimen sequenced was blood. These receptor sequences come from a woman in her thirties or forties in good health.

The chain links TRBV4-1 to TRBJ2-1, with TRBD1 matching 7 bases. The germline V gene encodes CDR1 MGHRA and CDR2 YSYEKL. The V segment lost 0 bases and the J segment 10 bases; nucleotides outside the gene matches: 18. The CDR3 is made up of 18 amino acids. This chain's CDR3 is CASSQDQGVGSSKGEQFF. CDR3 sequence (DNA): TGCGCCAGCAGCCAAGATCAGGGGGTTGGGTCATCGAAAGGCGAGCAGTTCTTC.

The V gene is TRBV6-2 or TRBV6-3, the J gene TRBJ2-5, with a tentative D call TRBD1 (5 bases). Germline CDR1 MNHEY, CDR2 SVGEGT. Trimming took off 6 bases at V and 5 bases at J, with 16 bases between the two ends. The CDR3 totals 14 residues. The CDR3 reads CASRDLSNRETQYF. In DNA, the CDR3 is TGTGCCAGCAGGGACCTCAGCAACAGGGAGACCCAGTACTTC.